This T cell receptor (beta chain) was captured by sequencing in a study of blood T cells in healthy people across ages. The overall study: Researchers report that template switching captured about one barcoded beta molecule per two T cells.

In terms of origin and age, donors were healthy Caucasian individuals from Russia aged about 6 to 90. Isolating PBMCs gave at least 6.5 million of these cells per sample. Alongside a J-beta primer mix, a sample-barcoded 5' primer served in a second PCR lasting roughly 7 to 12 cycles. TCRdb re-analysed the 5' RACE reads in MiXCR, keeping a single row per CDR3 protein. The sample contains fewer than 750,000 distinct CDR3 sequences, more than 45% of which appear only once. Per the germline V gene, CDR1 is LGHDT and CDR2 is YNNKEL (reference sequence). V was clipped by 2 bases and J by 0 bases, with 9 bases between them. The CDR3 extends over 15 amino acids.

This sequence originates from a woman of 80 years or more in good health. The sequencing sample was made of blood. This chain joins TRBV3-1 and TRBJ2-3; D gene unclear. The CDR3 region is CASSQSKGSTDTQYF. In DNA form, the CDR3 reads TGTGCCAGCAGCCAATCAAAGGGAAGCACAGATACGCAGTATTTT.